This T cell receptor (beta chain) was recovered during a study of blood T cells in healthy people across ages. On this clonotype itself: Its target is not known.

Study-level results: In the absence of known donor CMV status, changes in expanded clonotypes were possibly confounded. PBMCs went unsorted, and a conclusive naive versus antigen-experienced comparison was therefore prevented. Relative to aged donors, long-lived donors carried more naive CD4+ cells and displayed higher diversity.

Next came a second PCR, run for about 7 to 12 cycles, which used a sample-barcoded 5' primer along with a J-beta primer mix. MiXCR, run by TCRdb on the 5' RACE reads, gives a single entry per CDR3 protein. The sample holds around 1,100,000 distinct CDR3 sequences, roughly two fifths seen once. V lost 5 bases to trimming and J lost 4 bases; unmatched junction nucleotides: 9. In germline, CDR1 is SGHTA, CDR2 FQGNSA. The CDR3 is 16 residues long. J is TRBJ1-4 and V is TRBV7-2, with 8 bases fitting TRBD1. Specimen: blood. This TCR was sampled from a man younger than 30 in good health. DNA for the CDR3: TGTGCCAGCAGCCGTCGCCAGGGGGCGAGTAATGAAAAACTGTTTTTT. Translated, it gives CASSRRQGASNEKLFF. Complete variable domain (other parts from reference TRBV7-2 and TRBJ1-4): GAGVSQSPSNKVTEKGKDVELRCDPISGHTALYWYRQSLGQGLEFLIYFQGNSAPDKSGLPSDRFSAERTGGSVSTLTIQRTQQEDSAVYLCASSRRQGASNEKLFFGSGTQLSVL.